Below, 32 T cell receptor beta chains from the same sample are listed, as sequenced in a study of cytomegalovirus exposure and HLA in healthy donors. This PCR relied on a set of 60 Vbeta primers and 13 Jbeta primers. TCRdb's table, derived via immunoSEQ multiplex PCR, lists solely in-frame clones and lacks some. This table holds approximately 170,000 clones, roughly 79% found once. Material: PBMCs. The source is a woman between 18 and 30 years old in good health and CMV-seronegative.

This clone showed up just once. The chain links TRBV27 to TRBJ1-5; D might be TRBD1 (5 bases). This CDR3 region has 14 residues. Germline V gene lookup returns CDR1 MNHEY and CDR2 SMNVEV (reference sequence). Trimming left V 8 bases short and J 0 bases short, with 11 bases between. The CDR3 DNA follows: TGTGCCAGCCGGGGGGGGTATAGCAATCAGCCCCAGCATTTT. This sequence encodes CASRGGYSNQPQHF.

The chain employs TRBV6-5 and TRBJ2-7, with D possibly matching TRBD1 (6 bases). The ends were cut back, 5 bases at V and 2 bases at J, with 16 bases in the middle. In germline, CDR1 is MNHEY, CDR2 SVGAGI. This CDR3 is 15 amino acids long. This CDR3 reads CASSPRGRGTYEQYF. The CDR3 DNA follows: TGTGCCAGCAGTCCCAGGGGAAGGGGCACCTACGAGCAGTACTTC.

Only one count was recorded for this clone. The chain uses TRBV25-1 and TRBJ2-7; 9 bases fit TRBD1. Germline V gene lookup returns CDR1 MGHDK and CDR2 SYGVNS. V gave up 4 bases and J gave up 5 bases; unmatched junction bases: 3. There are 13 residues in the CDR3. The CDR3 here is CASSARQGDEQYF. CDR3 nucleotides: TGTGCCAGCAGTGCCCGACAGGGGGACGAGCAGTACTTC.

V and J are TRBV5-4 and TRBJ1-1, with D possibly TRBD1 on 5 matching bases. In germline, CDR1 is SGHNT, CDR2 YYREEE (reference sequence). The length of the CDR3 is 15 residues. With 4 bases removed from V and 5 bases from J, the gap between germline ends came to 18 bases. As DNA, the CDR3 is TGTGCCAGCAGCACCGGTCTAACGGGGGATACTGAAGCTTTCTTT. It encodes CASSTGLTGDTEAFF.

The chain employs TRBV11-3 and TRBJ1-1; unclear D gene. This CDR3 is built from 13 residues. Trimming left V 1 base short and J 3 bases short, with 6 bases between. Germline V gene lookup returns CDR1 SGHNT and CDR2 YENEEA. The CDR3 spells CASSLVRYTEAFF. The CDR3 bases are TGTGCCAGCAGCTTAGTTCGGTACACTGAAGCTTTCTTT.

V gene TRBV28 combines with J gene TRBJ2-5; possible D gene TRBD2, 5 bases. Per the germline V gene, CDR1 is MDHEN and CDR2 is SYDVKM. CDR3 size: 14 residues. V lost 5 bases and J lost 0, with 10 bases in between. Written as DNA, the CDR3 is TGTGCCAGCAGTCCCGACTACAACCAAGAGACCCAGTACTTC. Residues: CASSPDYNQETQYF.

The rearrangement joins TRBV28 to TRBJ1-2, with D perhaps matching TRBD1 (5 bases). The CDR3 consists of 15 residues. Trimming stripped 2 bases from V and 0 bases from J, with 10 bases between. Germline V gene sequence: CDR1 MDHEN, CDR2 SYDVKM. CDR3 amino acids: CASSLQQVTNYGYTF. CDR3 in DNA: TGTGCCAGCAGTTTACAACAGGTGACTAACTATGGCTACACCTTC.

The CDR3, as DNA: TGTGCCAGCAGCCAAGAGCACCACAGCGGGGAGCTGTTTTTT. Amino acids: CASSQEHHSGELFF. The V gene is TRBV4-2, the J gene TRBJ2-2; the D is unclear. The CDR3 consists of 14 residues. V was clipped by 0 bases and J by 7 bases, with 9 bases between them. Per the germline V gene, CDR1 is LGHNA and CDR2 is YNFKEQ.

CDR3 loop: CASSEPPQGGVDGYTF. Here the CDR3 DNA reads TGCGCCAGCAGTGAGCCCCCGCAAGGGGGCGTCGATGGCTACACCTTC. This chain links TRBV10-2 with TRBJ1-2; 7 positions agree with TRBD1. Germline V lookup: CDR1 WSHSY, CDR2 SAAADI. The CDR3 is made up of 16 amino acids. V shed 2 bases and J 6 bases; nucleotides not matched to a gene: 12.

This clone was seen once. This chain uses TRBV11-2 with TRBJ2-5; TRBD1 might be the D (5 bases). CDR1 is SGHAT and CDR2 is FQNNGV in the germline V gene. Trimming cost V 0 bases and J 4 bases, with 9 bases left between them. There are 14 residues in the CDR3. The CDR3 DNA reads as TGTGCCAGCAGCTTAGACAGGGTGGGAGAGACCCAGTACTTC. Protein sequence: CASSLDRVGETQYF.

The chain couples TRBV5-1 to TRBJ2-5, with D maybe TRBD1 (5 bases). Germline V gives CDR1 SGHRS, CDR2 YFSETQ. V lost 8 bases and J 5 bases, leaving 10 bases between the germline ends. The CDR3 is made up of 11 amino acids. The CDR3 DNA sequence: TGCGCCAGTACCTGGGGCGAGACCCAGTACTTC. As protein: CASTWGETQYF.

The chain employs TRBV2 and TRBJ2-2, with D possibly matching TRBD1 (5 bases). Germline V gene sequence: CDR1 SNHLY, CDR2 FYNNEI. Trimming shortened V by 7 bases and J by 2 bases, and 11 bases separated the two germline ends. The CDR3 loop spans 14 amino acids. This CDR3 is CASTPQGNTGELFF. The CDR3 bases are TGTGCCAGCACCCCCCAGGGCAACACCGGGGAGCTGTTTTTT.

The chain joins TRBV19 to TRBJ1-1, with 7 bases matching TRBD1. Losses at the gene ends were 6 bases for V and 4 bases for J; bases not matched to a gene: 11. The germline V gene has CDR1 LNHDA and CDR2 SQIVND (reference sequence). CDR3 length equals 15 residues. The CDR3 DNA sequence: TGTGCCAGTAGGACGGAAGGGGGCGCGGGCACTGAAGCTTTCTTT. Protein sequence: CASRTEGGAGTEAFF.

The chain links TRBV19 to TRBJ2-1; 10 nucleotides agree with TRBD2. The V gene end was trimmed by 6 bases and the J gene end by 1 base; junction bases not matched to a gene: 6. The CDR3 runs 16 residues. Per germline, CDR1 LNHDA and CDR2 SQIVND (reference sequence). As DNA, the CDR3 is TGTGCCAGTAGAGAGAAACTAGCGGGGTCCTACAATGAGCAGTTCTTC. Encoded protein: CASREKLAGSYNEQFF.

This clone occurred a few times. The CDR3 nucleotides are TGTGCCAGCAGCAGGGACAAAAGTGGCTACACCTTC. This codes for CASSRDKSGYTF. J is TRBJ1-2 and V is TRBV5-6; TRBD1 might be the D (6 bases). The germline gives CDR1 SGHDT, CDR2 YYEEEE. Trimming left V 4 bases short and J 7 bases short, with 11 bases between. This CDR3 contains 12 residues.

This clone has more than one count but fewer than ten. V and J are TRBV5-1 and TRBJ1-5, with D perhaps matching TRBD1 (5 bases). There are 14 residues in the CDR3. The germline CDR1 and CDR2 sequences are SGHRS and YFSETQ. V lost 1 base, J lost 4 bases, and 9 bases lay in between. The CDR3 DNA reads TGCGCCAGCAGCTTGAATCCAGGGAATCAGCCCCAGCATTTT. Translating gives CASSLNPGNQPQHF.

This clone showed up just once. The V call is TRBV7-2, the J call TRBJ2-7, with D perhaps TRBD1 (6 bases). There are 14 residues in the CDR3. With 2 bases removed from V and 2 bases from J, the gap between germline ends came to 10 bases. Germline V lookup: CDR1 SGHTA, CDR2 FQGNSA. DNA for the CDR3: TGTGCCAGCAGCTTATCACAGGGACCCTACGAGCAGTACTTC. It is translated as CASSLSQGPYEQYF. Based on the CDR3 plus reference TRBV7-2 and TRBJ2-7, the full variable domain is GAGVSQSPSNKVTEKGKDVELRCDPISGHTALYWYRQSLGQGLEFLIYFQGNSAPDKSGLPSDRFSAERTGGSVSTLTIQRTQQEDSAVYLCASSLSQGPYEQYFGPGTRLTVT.

The chain carries TRBV5-1 and TRBJ2-5; a possible D gene is TRBD2 (6 bases). Germline CDR1 SGHRS, CDR2 YFSETQ. The CDR3 has 14 residues. V lost 4 bases and J 7 bases, leaving 17 bases between the germline ends. In nucleotides, the CDR3 is TGCGCCAGCAGCCCCACACTAGCTGGAGGGACCCAGTACTTC. It encodes CASSPTLAGGTQYF.

This chain connects TRBV5-1 to TRBJ1-2; the D gene is possibly TRBD1 (5 bases). V was pared by 0 bases and J by 4 bases, with 7 bases between. CDR3 length: 13 amino acids. Germline V gives CDR1 SGHRS, CDR2 YFSETQ. CDR3 residues: CASSLDDSYGYTF. CDR3 nucleotide sequence: TGCGCCAGCAGCTTGGACGACAGCTATGGCTACACCTTC.

The chain is built from TRBV4-3 and TRBJ2-7, with TRBD2 as a possible D gene (5 bases). The CDR3 has 15 residues. Germline-derived CDR1 and CDR2 are LGHNA and YSLEER. Between the trimmed V and J ends, which lost 1 base and 1 base, there was a span of 11 bases. The CDR3 reads CASSQVAAESYEQYF. The CDR3 DNA follows: TGCGCCAGCAGCCAAGTGGCAGCGGAGTCCTACGAGCAGTACTTC.

J is TRBJ1-1 and V is TRBV5-5; D uncertain. CDR3 size: 13 residues. The V gene's germline CDR1 is SGHKS and CDR2 YYEKEE (reference sequence). The V end was cut by 0 bases, the J end by 4 bases, with 7 bases between. CDR3: CASSLVAGTEAFF. CDR3 coding DNA: TGTGCCAGCAGCTTGGTGGCAGGCACTGAAGCTTTCTTT.

In regard to this clone: At the DNA level, this CDR3 is encoded by other sequences in the same sample as well. This chain connects TRBV5-1 to TRBJ2-6; D possibly corresponds to TRBD2 (6 bases). Germline CDR1 reads SGHRS; CDR2 reads YFSETQ. The CDR3 spans 15 residues. V shed 2 bases and J shed 2 bases, with 8 bases lying between them. CDR3 DNA sequence: TGCGCCAGCAGCTTAGGAGGGGCTGGGGCCAACGTCCTGACTTTC. Its protein is CASSLGGAGANVLTF.

This rearrangement joins TRBV10-1 to TRBJ2-7; tentatively, D is TRBD2 (6 bases). Looked up from germline, CDR1 is WNHNN and CDR2 is SYGVQD (reference sequence). The CDR3 covers 14 residues. Trimming left V 3 bases short and J 5 bases short, with 14 bases between. CDR3 nucleotides: TGCGCCAGCAGTGATCAGACTAGTGCTCACGAGCAGTACTTC. Protein: CASSDQTSAHEQYF.

CDR3 DNA: TGTGCCAGCAGTTCGACTAGCGGGAGTGGGGTGCAGTACTTC. Translated, it gives CASSSTSGSGVQYF. The genes are TRBV6-5 and TRBJ2-7, with 12 bases fitting TRBD2. Germline CDR1 and CDR2: MNHEY and SVGAGI. The trim removed 4 bases at V and 9 bases at J, leaving 7 bases unmatched. CDR3 size: 14 residues.

The genes are TRBV4-1 and TRBJ2-7; no clear D. V lost 0 bases to trimming and J lost 6 bases, with 3 bases between them. This CDR3 comprises 11 residues. Germline V lookup: CDR1 MGHRA, CDR2 YSYEKL. CDR3 bases: TGCGCCAGCAGCCAAGACTCCGAGCAGTACTTC. It specifies CASSQDSEQYF.

The V and J genes are TRBV7-9 and TRBJ2-5, with TRBD1 matching 8 bases. The last part of the DNA fits TRBJ2-7 better; the J call may be wrong. The CDR3 is 14 residues long. In germline, CDR1 is SEHNR, CDR2 FQNEAQ (reference sequence). CDR3 DNA: TGTGCCAGCACCGGACAGGGACCGACCTACGAGCAGTACTTC. Protein sequence: CASTGQGPTYEQYF.

V usage is TRBV9 and J usage is TRBJ2-2; no clear D gene. The germline gives CDR1 SGDLS, CDR2 YYNGEE. V was pared by 5 bases and J by 2 bases, with 4 bases between. CDR3 length equals 12 residues. The CDR3 DNA sequence: TGTGCCAGCAGTTCTAACACCGGGGAGCTGTTTTTT. This encodes CASSSNTGELFF. The full variable domain, completed using reference TRBV9 and TRBJ2-2, is DSGVTQTPKHLITATGQRVTLRCSPRSGDLSVYWYQQSLDQGLQFLIQYYNGEERAKGNILERFSAQQFPDLHSELNLSSLELGDSALYFCASSSNTGELFFGEGSRLTVL.

This clone was found once. The V call is TRBV7-9, the J call TRBJ2-1, with 11 bases matching TRBD2. The CDR3 length is 16 residues. The V and J ends lost 6 bases and 4 bases, in that order; junction bases with no gene match: 8. Germline V gene data show CDR1 as SEHNR and CDR2 as FQNEAQ (reference sequence). The CDR3 sequence: CASRPTSGGMYNEQFF. CDR3 nucleotides: TGTGCCAGCAGGCCCACTAGCGGGGGAATGTACAATGAGCAGTTCTTC.

The gene calls are TRBV7-9 and TRBJ1-5; the D gene is possibly TRBD1 (6 bases). This CDR3 has 15 residues. V was pared by 1 base and J by 3 bases, with 10 bases between. Germline CDR1 and CDR2: SEHNR and FQNEAQ (reference sequence). The CDR3 DNA follows: TGTGCCAGCAGCTTAGACGCAGGGGACAATCAGCCCCAGCATTTT. Translating gives CASSLDAGDNQPQHF. Full variable domain (rest looked up from reference TRBV7-9 and TRBJ1-5): DTGVSQNPRHKITKRGQNVTFRCDPISEHNRLYWYRQTLGQGPEFLTYFQNEAQLEKSRLLSDRFSAERPKGSFSTLEIQRTEQGDSAMYLCASSLDAGDNQPQHFGDGTRLSIL.

The chain carries TRBV28 and TRBJ1-1; D is uncertain. The V end lost 3 bases, the J end lost 8 bases, and 16 bases lay between the germline ends. Germline loops: CDR1 MDHEN, CDR2 SYDVKM. This CDR3 is 14 amino acids long. The CDR3 sequence is CASSFRTGPPEAFF. CDR3 DNA sequence: TGTGCCAGCAGTTTCAGAACTGGGCCCCCAGAAGCTTTCTTT.

This clone was seen more than once but under ten times. Here the CDR3 DNA reads TGTGCCTCTGCGATGGGGGCGGACACTGAAGCTTTCTTT. Translation gives CASAMGADTEAFF. The rearrangement joins TRBV30 to TRBJ1-1; possibly TRBD1 for D (6 bases). V lost 7 bases, J lost 3 bases, and 15 bases lay in between. The germline V gene encodes CDR1 GTSNPN and CDR2 SVGIG (reference sequence). This CDR3 spans 13 amino acids.

The chain couples TRBV6-6 to TRBJ2-7; D gene ambiguous. The CDR3 is 11 residues long. The ends were cut back, 6 bases at V and 3 bases at J, with 6 bases in the middle. Germline CDR1 MNHNY, CDR2 SVGAGI (reference sequence). DNA of the CDR3: TGTGCCAGCAGACAAGACTACGAGCAGTACTTC. It codes for CASRQDYEQYF.